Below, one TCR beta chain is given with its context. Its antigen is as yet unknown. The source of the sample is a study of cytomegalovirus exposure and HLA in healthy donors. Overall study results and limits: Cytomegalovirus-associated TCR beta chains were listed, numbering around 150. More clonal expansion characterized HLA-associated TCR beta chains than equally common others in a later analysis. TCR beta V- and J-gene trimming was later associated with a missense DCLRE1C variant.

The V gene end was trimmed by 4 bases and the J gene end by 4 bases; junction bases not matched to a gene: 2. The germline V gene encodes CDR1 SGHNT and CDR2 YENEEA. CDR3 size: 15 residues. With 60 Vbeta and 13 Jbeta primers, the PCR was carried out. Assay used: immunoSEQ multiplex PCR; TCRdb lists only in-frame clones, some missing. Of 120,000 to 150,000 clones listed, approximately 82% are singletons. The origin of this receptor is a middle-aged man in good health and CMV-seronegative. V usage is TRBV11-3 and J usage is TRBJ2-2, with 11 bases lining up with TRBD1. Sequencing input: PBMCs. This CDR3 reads CASSSGQGGTGELFF. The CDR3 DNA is TGTGCCAGCAGCTCGGGACAGGGGGGCACCGGGGAGCTGTTTTTT.